These 8 T cell receptor beta chains share one sample of origin, sequenced in a study of T cells in localized non-small cell lung cancer (TCRdb year 2020). To prepare the library, the immunoSEQ multiplex PCR assay was applied. As stored in TCRdb, this immuneACCESS dataset retains in-frame rearrangements with V and J assigned. A fraction of the clones does not appear; measured against another copy, unresolved V genes explain less than half of the discrepancy, and the remainder lacks a known reason. A total of 53,000 or so clones appear in this sample, roughly 92% of them only once. Roughly 21% of the sample goes to the ten largest clones. The material was peripheral blood, obtained before any cancer treatment. The receptors come from a man between 35 and 75 years old with stage I lung adenocarcinoma.

The CDR3, as DNA: TGCGCCAGCAGCTTGGCCCCAGGGAAGGGTCTCAATGAGCAGTTCTTC. Its translation is CASSLAPGKGLNEQFF. This chain connects TRBV5-1 to TRBJ2-1; the D gene is possibly TRBD1 (5 bases). The ends were cut back, 0 bases at V and 6 bases at J, with 16 bases in the middle. Germline V CDR1 and CDR2: SGHRS, YFSETQ. This CDR3 is 16 amino acids long.

The rearrangement links TRBV11-3 to TRBJ2-1; 10 bases line up with TRBD2. The CDR3 is 15 residues long. Germline V gene sequence: CDR1 SGHNT, CDR2 YENEEA. After removal of 5 bases from V and 5 bases from J, the junction contained 6 bases not matched to a gene. The CDR3 is CASSKGLATHNEQFF. The CDR3, as DNA: TGTGCCAGCAGCAAGGGACTAGCGACCCACAATGAGCAGTTCTTC.

The V gene is TRBV30, the J gene TRBJ2-1; 14 bases are shared with TRBD2. The CDR3 has 16 residues. CDR1 GTSNPN and CDR2 SVGIG come from the germline V gene (reference sequence). V was pared by 2 bases and J by 5 bases, with 5 bases of the junction left unmatched. CDR3 protein: CAWSRLAGGPHNEQFF. The CDR3 region has the DNA TGTGCCTGGAGTAGACTAGCGGGAGGGCCCCACAATGAGCAGTTCTTC.

The chain uses TRBV5-6 and TRBJ2-1; D is uncertain. V was trimmed by 0 bases and J by 5 bases, leaving 6 bases between them. Looked up from germline, CDR1 is SGHDT and CDR2 is YYEEEE. The CDR3 is made up of 13 amino acids. The CDR3 DNA reads TGTGCCAGCAGCTTGGTGGGGAACAATGAGCAGTTCTTC. Protein product: CASSLVGNNEQFF.

The J gene is TRBJ1-1, the V gene TRBV6-5; D unclear. Trimming cost V 2 bases and J 8 bases, with 6 bases left between them. Germline CDR1 MNHEY, CDR2 SVGAGI. CDR3 size: 11 residues. The CDR3: CASSYLREAFF. The CDR3 DNA follows: TGTGCCAGCAGTTACCTCAGGGAAGCTTTCTTT.

The chain links TRBV7-9 to TRBJ2-7; 11 bases line up with TRBD1. The germline gives CDR1 SEHNR, CDR2 FQNEAQ (reference sequence). The CDR3 consists of 16 residues. After removal of 5 bases from V and 4 bases from J, the junction contained 10 bases not matched to a gene. The CDR3 sequence: CASSADRGLARYEQYF. The CDR3 coding sequence is TGTGCCAGCAGCGCGGACAGGGGGCTCGCGAGATACGAGCAGTACTTC. Supplemented by reference TRBV7-9 and TRBJ2-7, the full variable domain reads DTGVSQNPRHKITKRGQNVTFRCDPISEHNRLYWYRQTLGQGPEFLTYFQNEAQLEKSRLLSDRFSAERPKGSFSTLEIQRTEQGDSAMYLCASSADRGLARYEQYFGPGTRLTVT.

This clone was detected only once. CDR3: CATSRTPSSYNEQFF. The CDR3 bases are TGTGCCACCAGCAGAACTCCGAGCTCCTACAATGAGCAGTTCTTC. The chain is built from TRBV15 and TRBJ2-1; D is unclear. The ends were cut back, 2 bases at V and 0 bases at J, with 8 bases in the middle. Germline values: CDR1 LNHNV, CDR2 YYDKDF (reference sequence). CDR3 length: 15 amino acids.

The chain combines TRBV9 with TRBJ2-3, with 7 bases lining up with TRBD2. The CDR3 contains 15 residues. V shed 5 bases, J shed 3 bases, and the junction held 9 bases outside the gene matches. Germline assignment: CDR1 SGDLS and CDR2 YYNGEE. CDR3 in amino acids: CASRRGGSRTDTQYF. The CDR3 DNA reads as TGTGCCAGCAGAAGGGGCGGGAGTAGGACAGATACGCAGTATTTT.